The 4 T cell receptor beta chains given below trace back to one sample, sequenced in a study of blood T cell repertoires in COVID-19. Data came from immunoSEQ multiplex PCR; TCRdb stores just in-frame clones and leaves some out. The sample shows about 300,000 clones, 88% of them seen only once. What was sequenced was peripheral blood. Source of these receptors: a woman aged 25-40 years with COVID-19, enrolled during active disease.

This clone has just a few counts. The V gene is TRBV5-1, the J gene TRBJ2-2; 7 nucleotides agree with TRBD1. CDR1 and CDR2 from the germline V gene are SGHRS and YFSETQ. The CDR3 has 19 amino acids. V lost 4 bases, J lost 1 base, and 16 bases stayed unmatched. The CDR3 is CASSARTGPWPLNTGELFF. DNA of the CDR3: TGCGCCAGCAGCGCCCGGACAGGTCCCTGGCCGTTGAACACCGGGGAGCTGTTTTTT.

For the CDR3, the DNA is TGTGCCAGCAGTGAAGCGCGGACAGGGGGCAATGAAAAACTGTTTTTT. This encodes CASSEARTGGNEKLFF. The genes are TRBV2 and TRBJ1-4, with 11 bases matching TRBD1. This CDR3 has 16 amino acids. Germline-derived CDR1 and CDR2 are SNHLY and FYNNEI. The V gene end was trimmed by 0 bases and the J gene end by 5 bases; junction bases not matched to a gene: 2. The full variable domain, completed using reference TRBV2 and TRBJ1-4, is EPEVTQTPSHQVTQMGQEVILRCVPISNHLYFYWYRQILGQKVEFLVSFYNNEISEKSEIFDDQFSVERPDGSNFTLKIRSTKLEDSAMYFCASSEARTGGNEKLFFGSGTQLSVL.

The chain recombines TRBV2 with TRBJ1-2; D is ambiguous. The CDR3 sequence is 12 residues long. The germline V gene encodes CDR1 SNHLY and CDR2 FYNNEI. Trimming took 7 bases from V and 7 from J, leaving 13 bases between them. Here the CDR3 reads CASTSGAGGYTF. In DNA, the CDR3 is TGTGCCAGCACTTCGGGAGCCGGTGGCTACACCTTC.

The V gene is TRBV6-4, the J gene TRBJ1-1, with TRBD1 matching 7 bases. The CDR3 is made up of 14 amino acids. The V and J ends lost 4 bases and 6 bases, in that order; junction bases with no gene match: 8. Germline CDR1 and CDR2: MRHNA and SNTAGT. The CDR3 DNA reads TGTGCCAGCAGTGCGGGACAGTATTCTCCTGAAGCTTTCTTT. The encoded protein is CASSAGQYSPEAFF.